The 30 T cell receptor beta chains given below trace back to one sample, sequenced in a study of CD8+CD57+ T cells in acquired aplastic anemia. Genomic DNA, serving as template, underwent TCR beta VDJ and CDR3 profiling. TCRdb redid the calling of the reads with MiXCR, one entry per CDR3 protein. This table holds under 500,000 distinct CDR3 sequences, roughly a third found once. CD8+CD57+ cell expansion, shown by flow cytometry, had occurred in the patients selected for sequencing. Sample: sorted CD4+, CD8+, or CD8+CD57+ T cells (not recorded which) from PBMCs. All receptors derive from a human donor with aplastic anemia.

Many counts were recorded for this clonotype. The gene calls are TRBV20-1 and TRBJ1-2; weak D call: TRBD1 (5 bases). CDR1 is DFQATT and CDR2 is SNEGSKA in the germline V gene (reference sequence). Trimming took 1 base from V and 4 from J, leaving 13 bases between them. CDR3 length equals 14 residues. CDR3 in amino acids: CSARVVFGAYGYTF. The CDR3 nucleotides read TGCAGTGCTAGAGTAGTATTTGGGGCCTATGGCTACACCTTC.

This clonotype has ten or more counts. This chain connects TRBV10-3 to TRBJ2-7; maybe TRBD1 (6 bases). Trimming left V 3 bases short and J 1 base short, with 10 bases between. The CDR3 contains 14 residues. Germline-derived CDR1 and CDR2 are ENHRY and SYGVKD. The CDR3 loop is CAISDLDRSYEQYF. CDR3 nucleotide sequence: TGTGCCATCAGTGATTTGGACAGATCCTACGAGCAGTACTTC.

This clonotype was counted between two and nine times. This chain connects TRBV7-9 to TRBJ1-5, with a weak D call TRBD1 (6 bases). CDR3 size: 14 residues. The germline V gene encodes CDR1 SEHNR and CDR2 FQNEAQ (reference sequence). V lost 5 bases, J lost 5 bases, and 13 bases lay in between. CDR3 in DNA: TGTGCCAGCAGCCGGGACACTGGGGATCAGCCCCAGCATTTT. Translated, it gives CASSRDTGDQPQHF.

The rearrangement joins TRBV10-3 to TRBJ1-2, with TRBD1 matching 9 bases. V lost 6 bases and J lost 8; bases outside the gene matches: 10. The CDR3 extends over 14 amino acids. The germline CDR1 and CDR2 sequences are ENHRY and SYGVKD. In DNA, the CDR3 is TGTGCCATCAGCCGCAGGGACAGGGCGGGGGGCTACACCTTC. Protein product: CAISRRDRAGGYTF.

This clonotype was seen ten or more times. The rearrangement uses TRBV30 and TRBJ1-2; D is ambiguous. The CDR3 spans 12 residues. Germline values: CDR1 GTSNPN, CDR2 SVGIG (reference sequence). V lost 2 bases and J 3 bases, leaving 7 bases between the germline ends. CDR3 region: CAWSSGDYGYTF. CDR3 in DNA: TGTGCCTGGAGTAGTGGGGACTATGGCTACACCTTC.

There are many counts of this clonotype. The CDR3 sequence is CASRPGQGGQPQHF. The CDR3 DNA reads TGTGCCAGTAGGCCCGGACAGGGTGGACAGCCCCAGCATTTT. The chain links TRBV19 to TRBJ1-5, with 8 bases matching TRBD1. The length of the CDR3 is 14 residues. Per germline, CDR1 LNHDA and CDR2 SQIVND (reference sequence). V lost 6 bases and J lost 7; bases outside the gene matches: 8.

Note on this clonotype: This may be a read error, as it is one base from a much larger clone. The genes are TRBV2 and TRBJ2-5, with D perhaps given as TRBD1 or TRBD2 (5 bases each). The CDR3 is 13 amino acids. Per the germline V gene, CDR1 is SNHLY and CDR2 is FYNNEI. Trimming took off 8 bases at V and 3 bases at J, with 13 bases between the two ends. CDR3 bases: TGTGCCAGCCGGGGCGAGGGGAAAGAGACCCAGTACTTC. It yields the protein CASRGEGKETQYF.

This clonotype has a count of ten or more. This sequence joins TRBV9 and TRBJ1-2; maybe TRBD1 (5 bases). The V gene's germline CDR1 is SGDLS and CDR2 YYNGEE. V was cut by 3 bases and J by 0 bases, with 12 bases left in between. CDR3 length equals 15 residues. The CDR3 here is CASSAPGAANYGYTF. CDR3 bases: TGTGCCAGCAGCGCTCCCGGGGCGGCTAACTATGGCTACACCTTC.

This clonotype was seen many times. The V call is TRBV10-1, the J call TRBJ1-5; 7 positions agree with TRBD1. Germline V lookup: CDR1 WNHNN, CDR2 SYGVQD (reference sequence). Unmatched junction bases numbered 13, after V lost 2 bases and J lost 6 bases. The length of the CDR3 is 17 residues. For the CDR3, the DNA is TGCGCCAGCAGTGAGAGGCCAGACAGGGCCCTAGGTCAGCCCCAGCATTTT. It is translated as CASSERPDRALGQPQHF.

This clonotype has at least ten counts. This sequence joins TRBV24-1 and TRBJ2-1; D remains unclear. The germline V gene has CDR1 KGHDR and CDR2 SFDVKD. Trimming removed 1 base at V and 4 bases at J, with 4 bases between. This CDR3 is built from 13 residues. The CDR3 loop is CATSDLWYNEQFF. In DNA form, the CDR3 reads TGTGCCACCAGTGATTTATGGTACAATGAGCAGTTCTTC.

The chain combines TRBV29-1 with TRBJ1-2, with D maybe TRBD1 (6 bases). Per germline, CDR1 SQVTM and CDR2 ANQGSEA. V lost 4 bases and J 6 bases, leaving 9 bases between the germline ends. The CDR3 sequence is 11 residues long. DNA of the CDR3: TGCAGCGTTGTGAGGGGGAATGGCTACACCTTC. Translating it yields CSVVRGNGYTF.

This clonotype was seen more than once but under ten times. V and J are TRBV2 and TRBJ2-3, with TRBD2 as a possible D gene (6 bases). CDR3 length: 13 residues. Trimming left V 7 bases short and J 5 bases short, with 13 bases between. The germline CDR1 and CDR2 sequences are SNHLY and FYNNEI. CDR3 sequence reads: CASIDGGIDTQYF. In nucleotides, the CDR3 is TGTGCCAGCATAGACGGGGGTATAGATACGCAGTATTTT. Together with reference TRBV2 and TRBJ2-3, the CDR3 gives the full variable domain: EPEVTQTPSHQVTQMGQEVILRCVPISNHLYFYWYRQILGQKVEFLVSFYNNEISEKSEIFDDQFSVERPDGSNFTLKIRSTKLEDSAMYFCASIDGGIDTQYFGPGTRLTVL.

To note about this clonotype: This may be a read error, as it is one base from a much larger clone. J is TRBJ2-7 and V is TRBV9, with 12 positions matching TRBD2. The junction had 2 bases not matched to a gene; V was cut back by 2 bases and J by 5 bases. Germline V CDR1 and CDR2: SGDLS, YYNGEE. CDR3 size: 14 residues. The CDR3 nucleotides are TGTGCCAGCAGCGTGGGACTAGCGGGCCACGAGCAGTACTTC. This translates into CASSVGLAGHEQYF.

The table lists this clonotype with many counts. Germline and junction disagree at one end, which may indicate a read error. This rearrangement joins TRBV7-7 to TRBJ2-1; TRBD2 agrees at 9 bases. This CDR3 has 15 residues. Germline loops: CDR1 SSHAT, CDR2 FNYEAQ (reference sequence). CDR3 region: CASSLGGRAHNEQFF. CDR3 in DNA: TGTGCTAGCAGCTTAGGCGGGAGGGCCCACAATGAGCAGTTCTTC.

In this sample, this clonotype turned up once. The chain employs TRBV18 and TRBJ2-7; 7 nucleotides agree with TRBD2. This CDR3 spans 15 amino acids. CDR1 is KGHSH and CDR2 is LQKENI in the germline V gene. With 3 bases clipped from V and 4 bases from J, the junction kept 9 bases outside the gene matches. CDR3 nucleotide sequence: TGTGCCAGCTCACCTACCGGGACTACAAGATACGAGCAGTACTTC. Translation gives CASSPTGTTRYEQYF.

This clonotype was detected ten times or more. The genes are TRBV10-3 and TRBJ2-7; 8 positions agree with TRBD2. This CDR3 spans 15 amino acids. The V gene's germline CDR1 is ENHRY and CDR2 SYGVKD. With 3 bases clipped from V and 6 bases from J, the junction kept 10 bases outside the gene matches. CDR3: CAISDAGGVRGEQYF. The CDR3 bases are TGTGCCATCAGTGACGCGGGAGGCGTAAGGGGCGAGCAGTACTTC.

There are many counts of this clonotype. This chain links TRBV24-1 with TRBJ1-3, with TRBD1 identical over 7 bases. Trimming removed 5 bases from V and 4 bases from J; junction bases left unmatched: 7. CDR3 length: 15 amino acids. CDR1 and CDR2 from the germline V gene are KGHDR and SFDVKD. The chain's CDR3 is CATSAEGAVGNTIYF. CDR3 in DNA: TGTGCCACCAGTGCCGAGGGGGCGGTCGGAAACACCATATATTTT.

This clonotype has ten or more counts. This chain links TRBV15 with TRBJ1-1, with no clear D. Per the germline V gene, CDR1 is LNHNV and CDR2 is YYDKDF (reference sequence). CDR3 size: 13 residues. V lost 0 bases, J lost 4 bases, and 6 bases lay in between. The CDR3 DNA reads TGTGCCACCAGCAGAGAAATGGTCACTGAAGCTTTCTTT. Protein product: CATSREMVTEAFF.

The J gene is TRBJ2-1, the V gene TRBV4-3; D ambiguous. Per the germline V gene, CDR1 is LGHNA and CDR2 is YSLEER. This CDR3 comprises 14 residues. The V and J ends lost 0 bases and 6 bases respectively, with 9 bases between them. The CDR3 region has the DNA TGCGCCAGCAGCCAAGAATTTCTGTCCAATGAGCAGTTCTTC. This translates into CASSQEFLSNEQFF.

This chain links TRBV5-1 with TRBJ2-1; 8 bases are a match to TRBD1. Germline V gene data show CDR1 as SGHRS and CDR2 as YFSETQ. Unmatched junction bases numbered 15, after V lost 4 bases and J lost 9 bases. The CDR3 spans 16 residues. The CDR3 is CASSPRGQGASGEQFF. The CDR3 coding sequence is TGCGCCAGCAGCCCCCGAGGGCAGGGGGCTTCGGGTGAGCAGTTCTTC. The variable domain in full, completed from reference TRBV5-1 and TRBJ2-1, reads KAGVTQTPRYLIKTRGQQVTLSCSPISGHRSVSWYQQTPGQGLQFLFEYFSETQRNKGNFPGRFSGRQFSNSRSEMNVSTLELGDSALYLCASSPRGQGASGEQFFGPGTRLTVL.

V and J are TRBV2 and TRBJ2-1, with TRBD2 matching 13 bases. The CDR3 covers 15 residues. Germline V gives CDR1 SNHLY, CDR2 FYNNEI. V dropped 4 bases and J dropped 6; count of bases not matched to a gene: 3. Here the CDR3 DNA reads TGTGCCAGCAGTGCGGGACTAGCGGGGTCCAATGAGCAGTTCTTC. Translation gives CASSAGLAGSNEQFF.

V gene TRBV4-1 combines with J gene TRBJ1-1; D is unresolved. Germline V gene data show CDR1 as MGHRA and CDR2 as YSYEKL. This CDR3 is 14 amino acids long. V lost 4 bases to trimming and J lost 4 bases, with 13 bases between them. The CDR3 protein is CASSPRGVATEAFF. CDR3 nucleotide sequence: TGCGCCAGCAGCCCGAGAGGAGTTGCCACTGAAGCTTTCTTT.

This chain uses TRBV5-1 with TRBJ1-4, with TRBD1 matching over 9 bases. Unmatched junction bases numbered 6, after V lost 4 bases and J lost 5 bases. This CDR3 has 15 amino acids. In germline, CDR1 is SGHRS, CDR2 YFSETQ. The CDR3 DNA sequence: TGCGCCAGCAGCCCGACAGGGGGACCCAATGAAAAACTGTTTTTT. Translating gives CASSPTGGPNEKLFF.

This clonotype was seen more than once but under ten times. The CDR3 DNA is TGTGCCAGCAGCCTAAAGGATGACAATGAGCAGTTCTTC. Protein: CASSLKDDNEQFF. The chain joins TRBV7-3 to TRBJ2-1, with D hard to call. V lost 5 bases to trimming and J lost 5 bases, with 10 bases between them. The CDR3 covers 13 residues. The germline V gene encodes CDR1 SGHTA and CDR2 FQGTGA.

The gene calls are TRBV12-3 or TRBV12-4 and TRBJ2-1; 8 bases align to TRBD1. The CDR3 is made up of 16 amino acids. Trimming cost V 5 bases and J 7 bases; bases outside gene matches: 13. The CDR3 DNA is TGTGCCAGCAGTCGCCGAGGTCAGGGGGCGGCGAATGAGCAGTTCTTC. Translation gives CASSRRGQGAANEQFF.

This clonotype was seen a handful of times. The J gene is TRBJ1-4, the V gene TRBV20-1; no reliable D call. The germline V gene has CDR1 DFQATT and CDR2 SNEGSKA (reference sequence). This CDR3 has 13 residues. V was shortened by 3 bases and J by 8 bases, with 13 bases between the two germline ends. CDR3 in amino acids: CSASVGYGEKLFF. CDR3 in DNA: TGCAGTGCTAGTGTAGGCTACGGGGAAAAACTGTTTTTT.

This clonotype was recorded only once. The chain is built from TRBV3-1 and TRBJ2-5; TRBD1 aligns across 7 bases. CDR1 is LGHDT, CDR2 YNNKEL, per germline (reference sequence). This CDR3 region has 15 residues. Trimming removed 5 bases from V and 0 bases from J; junction bases left unmatched: 6. CDR3 nucleotides: TGTGCCAGCAGCTCCCCGACAGGGTACCAAGAGACCCAGTACTTC. Its translation: CASSSPTGYQETQYF.

This clonotype was observed at least ten times. The J gene is TRBJ2-5, the V gene TRBV2, with D perhaps given as TRBD1 or TRBD2 (5 bases each). This CDR3 contains 13 residues. The germline V and J ends were trimmed by 6 bases and 2 bases, with 10 bases remaining between them. Germline CDR1 and CDR2: SNHLY and FYNNEI. For the CDR3, the DNA is TGTGCCAGCAGGGTGGGACGGCAAGAGACCCAGTACTTC. Residues: CASRVGRQETQYF.

The CDR3 reads CATSDLTGTDSPLHF. In nucleotides, the CDR3 is TGTGCCACCAGTGATTTGACAGGGACCGATTCACCCCTCCACTTT. This rearrangement joins TRBV24-1 to TRBJ1-6; D might be TRBD1 (6 bases). The CDR3 length is 15 residues. The V gene lost 0 bases and the J gene lost 8 bases, with 10 bases spanning the gap. The germline V gene encodes CDR1 KGHDR and CDR2 SFDVKD.

The V and J genes are TRBV20-1 and TRBJ1-1; TRBD1 agrees at 9 bases. Germline loops: CDR1 DFQATT, CDR2 SNEGSKA (reference sequence). This CDR3 has 16 amino acids. Unmatched junction bases numbered 11, after V lost 2 bases and J lost 4 bases. In DNA, the CDR3 is TGCAGTGCTAGAAGTGGACTCTCGACAGGGGGCACTGAAGCTTTCTTT. This gives the protein CSARSGLSTGGTEAFF.